These 24 T cell receptor beta chains originate from one sample sequenced in a study of CD8 T cells in ankylosing spondylitis. MiXCR, run by TCRdb on the 5' RACE reads, gives a single entry per CDR3 protein. The data show about 360,000 distinct CDR3 sequences, 20% seen once. The sequencing sample was made of blood, either unsorted or a sorted T cell fraction (not recorded which). These receptors originate from a male donor with ankylosing spondylitis or in good health (not recorded which).

This clonotype was detected a few times. The rearrangement links TRBV12-3 or TRBV12-4 to TRBJ2-2; no definite D call. Trimming shortened V by 5 bases and J by 7 bases, and 11 bases separated the two germline ends. The CDR3 has 13 amino acids. The DNA for the CDR3 is TGTGCCAGCAGTCTCGGGTTCGGCGGGGAGCTGTTTTTT. It yields the protein CASSLGFGGELFF.

This clonotype was seen only a few times. V and J are TRBV4-2 and TRBJ2-7, with D tentatively TRBD1 or TRBD2 (5 bases each). Germline lookup yields CDR1 LGHNA and CDR2 YNFKEQ. The CDR3 contains 14 residues. V was clipped by 2 bases and J by 3 bases, with 11 bases between them. The CDR3 DNA is TGTGCCAGCAGCCAACTGAGGGGCAACTACGAGCAGTACTTC. Protein: CASSQLRGNYEQYF.

This sequence joins TRBV11-1 and TRBJ2-1, with 11 bases fitting TRBD2. The junction had 15 bases not matched to a gene; V was cut back by 1 base and J by 4 bases. CDR1 and CDR2 (germline): SGHAT, FQDESV (reference sequence). The length of the CDR3 is 20 residues. The CDR3 sequence is CASSLVPPGLAGGPYNEQFF. The CDR3 DNA sequence: TGTGCCAGCAGCTTAGTCCCTCCGGGCCTAGCGGGGGGCCCATACAATGAGCAGTTCTTC. Full variable domain (remainder filled in from reference TRBV11-1 and TRBJ2-1): EAEVAQSPRYKITEKSQAVAFWCDPISGHATLYWYRQILGQGPELLVQFQDESVVDDSQLPKDRFSAERLKGVDSTLKIQPAELGDSAMYLCASSLVPPGLAGGPYNEQFFGPGTRLTVL.

In this sample, this clonotype turned up a few times. This chain links TRBV6-5 with TRBJ2-1, with 9 bases identical to TRBD1. V was pared by 0 bases and J by 9 bases, with 3 bases of the junction left unmatched. CDR3 length equals 14 residues. Germline V CDR1 and CDR2: MNHEY, SVGAGI. As DNA, the CDR3 is TGTGCCAGCAGTTACTCGGGACAGGGTACTGAGCAGTTCTTC. Translation: CASSYSGQGTEQFF.

The chain links TRBV2 to TRBJ1-1; D possibly corresponds to TRBD1 (5 bases). The germline V gene has CDR1 SNHLY and CDR2 FYNNEI. Between the trimmed V and J ends, which lost 6 bases and 8 bases, there was a span of 16 bases. The CDR3 covers 13 residues. The CDR3 region is CASRGGDGPEAFF. The CDR3, as DNA: TGTGCCAGCAGAGGAGGGGACGGCCCGGAAGCTTTCTTT. Together with reference TRBV2 and TRBJ1-1, the CDR3 gives the full variable domain: EPEVTQTPSHQVTQMGQEVILRCVPISNHLYFYWYRQILGQKVEFLVSFYNNEISEKSEIFDDQFSVERPDGSNFTLKIRSTKLEDSAMYFCASRGGDGPEAFFGQGTRLTVV.

This clonotype was seen more than once but under ten times. This chain connects TRBV15 to TRBJ2-7; 10 bases line up with TRBD2. CDR1 is LNHNV, CDR2 YYDKDF, per germline (reference sequence). The CDR3 totals 15 residues. V was clipped by 1 base and J by 3 bases; unmatched bases: 3. CDR3 residues: CATSRVASGGYEQYF. The CDR3 DNA is TGTGCCACCAGCAGAGTGGCTAGCGGGGGCTACGAGCAGTACTTC.

V is TRBV6-1 and J is TRBJ2-5; D unclear. This CDR3 is 14 amino acids long. V shed 4 bases and J shed 6 bases, with 15 bases lying between them. Germline CDR1 reads MNHNS; CDR2 reads SASEGT. DNA of the CDR3: TGTGCCAGCAGTGCACCCAGCCTGCAACAGACCCAGTACTTC. It is translated as CASSAPSLQQTQYF.

The chain couples TRBV5-1 to TRBJ2-1; no clear D. Per the germline V gene, CDR1 is SGHRS and CDR2 is YFSETQ. Trimming cost V 2 bases and J 8 bases, with 11 bases left between them. The CDR3 has 13 amino acids. The CDR3 nucleotides read TGCGCCAGCAGCTTACTACGAGAGGATGAGCAGTTCTTC. It translates to CASSLLREDEQFF.

The rearrangement links TRBV24-1 to TRBJ2-5, with a weak D call TRBD1 (6 bases). CDR3 length: 13 residues. The V gene's germline CDR1 is KGHDR and CDR2 SFDVKD. Trimming took 7 bases from V and 1 from J, leaving 9 bases between them. CDR3 protein: CATRAGAQETQYF. The CDR3 coding sequence is TGTGCCACCAGGGCAGGGGCCCAAGAGACCCAGTACTTC.

In this sample, this clonotype turned up a few times. CDR3 DNA sequence: TGCAGCGTTGAGATTCCGGGACAGGGCTCCTACGAGCAGTACTTC. Its protein product is CSVEIPGQGSYEQYF. J is TRBJ2-7 and V is TRBV29-1, with TRBD1 matching over 9 bases. This CDR3 has 15 residues. Trimming took 3 bases from V and 0 from J; bases not matched to a gene: 6. The germline CDR1 and CDR2 sequences are SQVTM and ANQGSEA.

This clonotype has ten or more counts. The chain uses TRBV4-1 and TRBJ1-5; D may be TRBD1 (6 bases). The CDR3 extends over 15 amino acids. The V gene's germline CDR1 is MGHRA and CDR2 YSYEKL. V lost 1 base and J 3 bases, leaving 10 bases between the germline ends. The DNA for the CDR3 is TGCGCCAGCAGCCAAGCACAGGGTGACAATCAGCCCCAGCATTTT. This gives the protein CASSQAQGDNQPQHF.

This clonotype occurred a few times. The chain uses TRBV27 and TRBJ2-3; a weak D match, TRBD2 (5 bases). Germline CDR1 MNHEY, CDR2 SMNVEV (reference sequence). V was shortened by 4 bases and J by 6 bases, with 11 bases between the two germline ends. The CDR3 is made up of 13 amino acids. The CDR3 DNA sequence: TGTGCCAGCAGTTCCCGGGGAGCGGATACGCAGTATTTT. This encodes CASSSRGADTQYF.

CDR3 DNA: TGTGCCAGCAGAGGGAAAGGGGTGTCGGATACGCAGTATTTT. It specifies CASRGKGVSDTQYF. The chain carries TRBV6-4 and TRBJ2-3; TRBD1 is a possible D gene (5 bases). This CDR3 has 14 residues. Trimming stripped 6 bases from V and 6 bases from J, with 16 bases between. Germline lookup yields CDR1 MRHNA and CDR2 SNTAGT.

The V gene is TRBV28, the J gene TRBJ1-5, with D perhaps TRBD1 (6 bases). The CDR3 spans 16 residues. CDR1 and CDR2 from the germline V gene are MDHEN and SYDVKM. V dropped 3 bases and J dropped 2 bases, with 14 bases sitting between them. CDR3 region: CASSFWGQAGNQPQHF. CDR3 DNA: TGTGCCAGCAGTTTCTGGGGGCAGGCGGGCAATCAGCCCCAGCATTTT.

The chain uses TRBV12-3 or TRBV12-4 and TRBJ2-7, with D tentatively TRBD1 (6 bases). The V and J ends lost 7 bases and 1 base respectively, with 14 bases between them. This CDR3 comprises 14 residues. In nucleotides, the CDR3 is TGTGCCAGCACCGACCGGGACATTTCCTACGAGCAGTACTTC. This codes for CASTDRDISYEQYF.

This clonotype showed up just a few times. The V gene is TRBV5-5, the J gene TRBJ2-7; D gene uncertain. Germline loops: CDR1 SGHKS, CDR2 YYEKEE (reference sequence). V was trimmed by 6 bases and J by 3 bases, leaving 19 bases between them. The CDR3 is 15 amino acids. Here the CDR3 reads CASTPLIAANYEQYF. The CDR3 DNA follows: TGTGCCAGCACCCCTCTGATTGCAGCGAACTACGAGCAGTACTTC.

The rearrangement uses TRBV7-8 and TRBJ2-2, with D perhaps TRBD2 (5 bases). CDR1 and CDR2 from the germline V gene are SGHVS and FQNEAQ. CDR3 length equals 17 residues. V was clipped by 1 base and J by 3 bases, with 15 bases between them. CDR3 region: CASSLGFLAVYTGELFF. CDR3 nucleotide sequence: TGTGCCAGCAGCTTAGGGTTCCTAGCAGTCTACACCGGGGAGCTGTTTTTT.

In its sample, this clonotype was seen a few times. V and J are TRBV6-5 and TRBJ2-7, with 10 bases lining up with TRBD2. CDR3 size: 15 residues. CDR1 is MNHEY, CDR2 SVGAGI, per germline. V lost 6 bases to trimming and J lost 5 bases; unmatched junction nucleotides: 10. This CDR3 reads CASSYASGGTNEQYF. The CDR3 nucleotides are TGTGCCAGCAGCTACGCTAGCGGGGGTACCAACGAGCAGTACTTC.

The V call is TRBV5-1, the J call TRBJ2-1; possibly TRBD2 for D (6 bases). The germline gives CDR1 SGHRS, CDR2 YFSETQ. V gave up 1 base and J gave up 7 bases, with 15 bases separating them. The CDR3 runs to 15 residues. CDR3 sequence: CASSLTTSGRNEQFF. The CDR3 DNA sequence: TGCGCCAGCAGCTTGACTACCAGCGGGCGGAATGAGCAGTTCTTC.

This chain joins TRBV25-1 and TRBJ2-3; no definite D call. This CDR3 comprises 17 residues. V was pared by 6 bases and J by 0 bases, with 19 bases between. Germline CDR1 is MGHDK and CDR2 is SYGVNS. DNA for the CDR3: TGTGCCAGCAGGCCCCTCAAAGTGCGCTCTAGCACAGATACGCAGTATTTT. Amino acids: CASRPLKVRSSTDTQYF.

The chain recombines TRBV7-2 with TRBJ2-7, with D tentatively TRBD1 (6 bases). The length of the CDR3 is 14 residues. CDR1 is SGHTA, CDR2 FQGNSA, per germline. Trimming left V 3 bases short and J 4 bases short, with 13 bases between. CDR3 in DNA: TGTGCCAGCAGCTTTCAGACAGGAGCATACGAGCAGTACTTC. This gives the protein CASSFQTGAYEQYF.

This clonotype has at least ten counts. CDR3 loop: CSAPDWNQETQYF. The CDR3 nucleotides read TGCAGTGCTCCAGATTGGAACCAAGAGACCCAGTACTTC. The genes are TRBV20-1 and TRBJ2-5, with D uncertain. This CDR3 is 13 amino acids long. V was pared by 5 bases and J by 0 bases, with 10 bases between. In germline, CDR1 is DFQATT, CDR2 SNEGSKA (reference sequence).

The gene calls are TRBV27 and TRBJ1-5; a possible D gene is TRBD1 (6 bases). The CDR3 spans 13 residues. Trimming left V 4 bases short and J 4 bases short, with 8 bases between. Germline V CDR1 and CDR2: MNHEY, SMNVEV (reference sequence). This CDR3 is CASSSTGNQPQHF. As DNA, the CDR3 is TGTGCCAGCAGTTCAACAGGGAATCAGCCCCAGCATTTT.

In this sample, this clonotype turned up many times. V and J are TRBV29-1 and TRBJ1-1; no firm D call. Deletions cut 6 bases from V and 8 bases from J, with 13 bases between. Germline V gene sequence: CDR1 SQVTM, CDR2 ANQGSEA. This CDR3 comprises 11 residues. The DNA of the CDR3 is TGCAGCGTCCAGGACGGAGTCGAAGCTTTCTTT. Its translation: CSVQDGVEAFF.